Each of the 8 T cell receptor beta chains below was sequenced from the same sample in a study of blood T cells in healthy people across ages. The authors ran a second PCR of about 7 to 11 cycles using a sample-barcoded 5' primer and a J-beta primer mix. MiXCR was run by TCRdb on the 5' RACE reads, yielding one entry per CDR3 protein. The sample comprises around 400,000 distinct CDR3 sequences, about 55% of which are singletons, and 51% rests with the top ten. Sequencing input: blood. Receptor source: a man aged 60 to 75 in good health.

V and J are TRBV5-1 and TRBJ2-6; 12 bases line up with TRBD2. J lost 0 bases, V lost 5 bases, and 9 bases had no gene match. Germline CDR1 is SGHRS and CDR2 is YFSETQ. CDR3 length equals 19 residues. The DNA for the CDR3 is TGCGCCAGCAGGTCAGAGGTGGGACTAGCGGGCTCTGGGGCCAACGTCCTGACTTTC. This codes for CASRSEVGLAGSGANVLTF.

V and J are TRBV4-3 and TRBJ2-3; D might be TRBD1 (5 bases). Germline CDR1 reads LGHNA; CDR2 reads YSLEER. V lost 0 bases and J lost 4, with 14 bases in between. This CDR3 is built from 16 residues. As DNA, the CDR3 is TGCGCCAGCAGCCAAGATCTAGGCAGGGCTGCAGATACGCAGTATTTT. It yields the protein CASSQDLGRAADTQYF.

This clonotype was seen more than once but under ten times. This chain connects TRBV20-1 to TRBJ1-5; a possible D gene is TRBD1 (5 bases). With 3 bases removed from V and 2 bases from J, the gap between germline ends came to 23 bases. The CDR3 has 18 amino acids. Germline-derived CDR1 and CDR2 are DFQATT and SNEGSKA (reference sequence). CDR3 nucleotide sequence: TGCAGTGCTAGCCCGGGTACAGAAGGGGTCTTCGGCAATCAGCCCCAGCATTTT. This translates into CSASPGTEGVFGNQPQHF.

This clonotype was counted a single time. This chain connects TRBV29-1 to TRBJ1-6, with 7 bases lining up with TRBD1. V lost 6 bases to trimming and J lost 6 bases; unmatched junction nucleotides: 5. This CDR3 comprises 13 residues. CDR1 SQVTM and CDR2 ANQGSEA come from the germline V gene. CDR3 residues: CSVRQGSNSPLHF. The CDR3 bases are TGCAGCGTCCGACAGGGTTCTAATTCACCCCTCCACTTT.

This clonotype showed up just a few times. The chain recombines TRBV7-3 with TRBJ2-1; 8 positions match TRBD2. The germline V gene encodes CDR1 SGHTA and CDR2 FQGTGA. V was clipped by 4 bases and J by 2 bases; unmatched bases: 1. The CDR3 length is 14 residues. The CDR3 is CASSSGLAYNEQFF. CDR3 nucleotides: TGTGCCAGCAGCTCGGGACTAGCCTACAATGAGCAGTTCTTC. Full variable domain (remainder filled in from reference TRBV7-3 and TRBJ2-1): GAGVSQTPSNKVTEKGKYVELRCDPISGHTALYWYRQSLGQGPEFLIYFQGTGAADDSGLPNDRFFAVRPEGSVSTLKIQRTERGDSAVYLCASSSGLAYNEQFFGPGTRLTVL.

The chain combines TRBV3-1 with TRBJ1-1; D is unclear. The CDR3 loop spans 13 amino acids. From germline, CDR1 is LGHDT and CDR2 YNNKEL (reference sequence). V was pared by 1 base and J by 2 bases, with 5 bases between. CDR3 residues: CASSQGDNTEAFF. Written as DNA, the CDR3 is TGTGCCAGCAGCCAAGGGGATAACACTGAAGCTTTCTTT.

This chain joins TRBV7-8 and TRBJ2-1; 8 nucleotides align to TRBD2. The junction had 7 bases not matched to a gene; V was cut back by 3 bases and J by 6 bases. The CDR3 has 15 residues. Per germline, CDR1 SGHVS and CDR2 FQNEAQ. CDR3 sequence (DNA): TGTGCCAGCAGCTTGCGGGGGGCCGTCTCCAATGAGCAGTTCTTC. Its translation: CASSLRGAVSNEQFF.

This chain connects TRBV28 to TRBJ2-5, with TRBD2 matching over 14 bases. This CDR3 is 19 amino acids long. V trimming: 6 bases; J trimming: 2 bases; junction bases outside the gene matches: 14. The V gene's germline CDR1 is MDHEN and CDR2 SYDVKM. The CDR3 region is CASRLAGLAGGLEQETQYF. The CDR3 DNA is TGTGCCAGCAGGCTTGCTGGACTAGCGGGAGGCCTAGAACAAGAGACCCAGTACTTC.